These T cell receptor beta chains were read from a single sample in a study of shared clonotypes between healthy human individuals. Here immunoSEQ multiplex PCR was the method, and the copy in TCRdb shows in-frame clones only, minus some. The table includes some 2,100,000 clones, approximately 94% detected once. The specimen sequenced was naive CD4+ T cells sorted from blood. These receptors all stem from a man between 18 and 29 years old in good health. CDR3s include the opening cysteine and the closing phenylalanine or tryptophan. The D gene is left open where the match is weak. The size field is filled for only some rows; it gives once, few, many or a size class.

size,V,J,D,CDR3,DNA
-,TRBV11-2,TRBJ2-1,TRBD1,CASSLAGTGKDEQFF,TGTGCCAGCAGCTTAGCCGGGACAGGGAAAGATGAGCAGTTCTTC
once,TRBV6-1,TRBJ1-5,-,CASSVQRGDTSRNQPQHF,TGTGCCAGCAGTGTACAACGGGGGGACACTAGTCGCAATCAGCCCCAGCATTTT
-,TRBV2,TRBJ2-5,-,CASSVQGPETQYF,TGTGCCAGCAGTGTCCAGGGGCCGGAGACCCAGTACTTC
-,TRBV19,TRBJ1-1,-,CASGVQGGTEAFF,TGTGCCAGCGGGGTACAGGGAGGCACTGAAGCTTTCTTT
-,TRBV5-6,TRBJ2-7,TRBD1,CASSLSGTGSYEQYF,TGTGCCAGCAGCTTAAGTGGGACAGGGAGCTACGAGCAGTACTTC
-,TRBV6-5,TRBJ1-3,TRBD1,CASSRTGSTGNTIYF,TGTGCCAGCAGTCGGACAGGGAGTACTGGAAACACCATATATTTT
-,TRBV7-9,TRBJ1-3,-,CASSLALGSLSGNTIYF,TGTGCCAGCAGCTTAGCCTTGGGAAGTTTGTCTGGAAACACCATATATTTT
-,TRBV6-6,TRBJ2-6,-,CASMSANVLTF,TGTGCCAGCATGAGTGCCAACGTCCTGACTTTC
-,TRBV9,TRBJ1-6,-,CASSRTEGSYNSPLHF,TGTGCCAGCAGCAGGACCGAAGGCTCCTATAATTCACCCCTCCACTTT
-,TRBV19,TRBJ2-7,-,CASSMGYEQYF,TGTGCCAGCAGTATGGGGTACGAGCAGTACTTC
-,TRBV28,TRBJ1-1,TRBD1,CASSLHQTGSEAFF,TGTGCCAGCAGTTTGCACCAGACAGGGTCTGAAGCTTTCTTT
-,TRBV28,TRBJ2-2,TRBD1,CATTGTGTTGELFF,TGTGCCACTACCGGGACAGGGACCACCGGGGAGCTGTTTTTT
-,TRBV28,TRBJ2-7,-,CASNSAGATYEQYF,TGTGCCAGCAATTCCGCAGGGGCAACCTACGAGCAGTACTTC
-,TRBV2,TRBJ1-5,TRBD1,CASRGLGTGNQPQHF,TGTGCCAGCAGGGGGCTTGGGACAGGCAATCAGCCCCAGCATTTT
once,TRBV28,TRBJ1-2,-,CASSSVGGRFYGYTF,TGTGCCAGCAGTTCGGTGGGGGGGCGCTTCTATGGCTACACCTTC
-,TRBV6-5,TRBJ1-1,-,CASRSYANTEAFF,TGTGCCAGCAGGTCTTACGCCAACACTGAAGCTTTCTTT
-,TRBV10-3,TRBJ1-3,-,CAISETPRATGNTIYF,TGTGCCATCAGTGAAACCCCCAGGGCCACTGGAAACACCATATATTTT
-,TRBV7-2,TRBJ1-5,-,CASSFTGNQPQHF,TGTGCCAGCAGCTTTACAGGGAATCAGCCCCAGCATTTT
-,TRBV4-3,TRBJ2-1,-,CASSQDRFNAQFF,TGCGCCAGCAGCCAAGATCGGTTCAACGCGCAGTTCTTC
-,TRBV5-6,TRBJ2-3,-,CASSFFWGTGDTQYF,TGTGCCAGCAGCTTCTTCTGGGGTACGGGAGATACGCAGTATTTT
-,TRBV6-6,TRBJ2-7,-,CASSYSQGEQYF,TGTGCCAGCAGTTACTCCCAGGGGGAGCAGTACTTC
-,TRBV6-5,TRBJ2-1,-,CASSYYRGDNEQFF,TGTGCCAGCAGTTACTATCGGGGTGACAATGAGCAGTTCTTC
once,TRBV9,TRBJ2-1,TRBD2,CASSGPTSGVYNEQFF,TGTGCCAGCAGCGGCCCCACTAGCGGAGTTTACAATGAGCAGTTCTTC
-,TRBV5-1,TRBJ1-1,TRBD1,CASSPFGGTGGFTEAFF,TGCGCCAGCAGCCCATTTGGTGGGACAGGGGGCTTTACTGAAGCTTTCTTT
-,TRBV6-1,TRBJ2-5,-,CASSPQGTQYF,TGTGCCAGCAGTCCACAAGGGACCCAGTACTTC
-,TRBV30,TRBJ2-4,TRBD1,CAWSINRGAKNIQYF,TGTGCCTGGAGTATTAACAGGGGAGCCAAAAACATTCAGTACTTC
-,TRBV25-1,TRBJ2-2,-,CASTDRLYTGELFF,TGTGCCAGCACGGACCGATTATACACCGGGGAGCTGTTTTTT
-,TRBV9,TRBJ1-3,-,CASSPWTPSSGNTIYF,TGTGCCAGCAGCCCTTGGACCCCTAGCTCTGGAAACACCATATATTTT
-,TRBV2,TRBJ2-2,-,CASRGTPNTGELFF,TGTGCCAGCAGGGGGACTCCGAACACCGGGGAGCTGTTTTTT
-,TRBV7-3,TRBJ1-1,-,CASSFYTNTEAFF,TGTGCCAGCAGCTTTTATACGAACACTGAAGCTTTCTTT
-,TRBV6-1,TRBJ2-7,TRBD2,CASSDSERGGFEQYF,TGTGCCAGCAGCGACAGCGAGCGGGGGGGCTTCGAGCAGTACTTC
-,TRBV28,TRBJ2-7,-,CASSGGSYEQYF,TGTGCCAGCAGTGGCGGGTCCTACGAGCAGTACTTC
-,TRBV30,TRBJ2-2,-,CACLQGPAGELFF,TGTGCCTGCCTACAGGGTCCCGCCGGGGAGCTGTTTTTT
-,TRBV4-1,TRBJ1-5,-,CASSQSLETPQHF,TGCGCCAGCAGCCAATCCCTCGAGACACCCCAGCATTTT
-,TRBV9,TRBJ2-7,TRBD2,CASSPIASGSYEQYF,TGTGCCAGCAGCCCAATTGCGAGCGGGAGCTACGAGCAGTACTTC
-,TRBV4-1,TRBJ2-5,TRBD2,CASRRLAGVETQYF,TGCGCCAGCAGACGACTAGCGGGGGTGGAGACCCAGTACTTC
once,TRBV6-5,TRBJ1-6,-,CASSSRTGHNSPLHF,TGTGCCAGCAGCAGCCGGACGGGACATAATTCACCCCTCCACTTT
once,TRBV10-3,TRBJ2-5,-,CAISVSTGQETQYF,TGTGCCATCAGTGTGTCGACCGGGCAAGAGACCCAGTACTTC
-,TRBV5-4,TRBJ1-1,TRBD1,CASSGTGTGGPSTEAFF,TGTGCCAGCAGCGGTACGGGGACAGGGGGCCCAAGCACTGAAGCTTTCTTT
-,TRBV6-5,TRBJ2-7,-,CASSKQGYEQYF,TGTGCCAGCAGTAAACAGGGTTACGAGCAGTACTTC
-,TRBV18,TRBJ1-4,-,CASSPSGYLGKLFF,TGTGCCAGCTCACCGTCGGGGTACTTAGGAAAACTGTTTTTT
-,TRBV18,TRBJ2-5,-,CASSPEDVGSGTQYF,TGTGCCAGCTCACCAGAAGATGTGGGATCGGGGACCCAGTACTTC
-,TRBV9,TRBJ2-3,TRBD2,CASSFTAGGGTDTQYF,TGTGCCAGCAGCTTTACAGCGGGGGGGGGCACAGATACGCAGTATTTT
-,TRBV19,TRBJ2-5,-,CASSNSGQETQYF,TGTGCCAGTAGTAACAGCGGACAAGAGACCCAGTACTTC
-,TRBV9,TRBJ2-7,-,CASSVGAEGEQYF,TGTGCCAGCAGCGTAGGTGCTGAGGGGGAGCAGTACTTC
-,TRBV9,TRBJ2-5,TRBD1,CASSVRDRKETQYF,TGTGCCAGCAGCGTTCGGGACAGAAAAGAGACCCAGTACTTC
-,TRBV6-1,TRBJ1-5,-,CASSEFGFQPQHF,TGTGCCAGCAGTGAATTCGGGTTTCAGCCCCAGCATTTT
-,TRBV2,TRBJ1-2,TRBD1,CASRRDSGLYGYTF,TGTGCCAGCAGAAGGGACAGTGGACTCTATGGCTACACCTTC
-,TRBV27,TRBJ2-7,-,CASSLLPLAVPYEQYF,TGTGCCAGCAGTTTACTTCCCCTAGCTGTACCCTACGAGCAGTACTTC
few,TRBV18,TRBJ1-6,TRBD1,CASSSLSAAGGNSPLHF,TGTGCCAGCTCATCACTGAGCGCGGCAGGGGGGAATTCACCCCTCCACTTT
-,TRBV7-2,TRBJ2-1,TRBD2,CASSLVAGLAGSNEQFF,TGTGCCAGCAGCTTAGTGGCGGGACTAGCGGGAAGCAATGAGCAGTTCTTC
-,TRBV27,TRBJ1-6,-,CASSSRGPGYTPSSYNSPLHF,TGTGCCAGCAGTTCTAGAGGACCGGGGTATACACCCAGCTCCTATAATTCACCCCTCCACTTT
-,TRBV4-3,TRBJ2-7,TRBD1,CASSQDLTGQAYEQYF,TGCGCCAGCAGCCAAGATCTTACGGGACAGGCCTACGAGCAGTACTTC
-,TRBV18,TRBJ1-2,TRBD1,CASSPGQGAMMDSGYTF,TGTGCCAGCTCACCGGGACAGGGGGCGATGATGGACTCTGGCTACACCTTC
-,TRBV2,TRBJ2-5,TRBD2,CASSDTLAGKETQYF,TGTGCCAGCAGTGATACCCTAGCGGGAAAGGAGACCCAGTACTTC
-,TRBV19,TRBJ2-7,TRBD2,CASSMAASGSHEQYF,TGTGCCAGTAGTATGGCGGCTAGCGGGAGTCACGAGCAGTACTTC
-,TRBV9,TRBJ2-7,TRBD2,CASSPFSGSFDEQYF,TGTGCCAGCAGCCCTTTTAGCGGGAGTTTCGACGAGCAGTACTTC